This T cell receptor (beta chain) was sequenced during a study of T cell changes during pregnancy in multiple sclerosis (dated 2019 in TCRdb). The study in broad terms: The study looked at changes in the T cell repertoire across pregnancy in women with multiple sclerosis.

A remark on this clone: Its specific antigen is unknown. No base quality information exists; no much larger clone differs at one position.

From the germline V gene, CDR1 is SGHDT and CDR2 is YYEEEE. V and J lose 1 base and 0 bases, and a span of 8 bases separates them. The CDR3 holds 14 amino acids from the cysteine to the phenylalanine. Only the CDR3 DNA stays, 42 bases, in frame from base 1. To prepare the library, the immunoSEQ multiplex PCR assay was applied. TCRdb re-hosts the immuneACCESS table, in-frame sequences only. Its copies lack some clones; in the studies checked, an unresolved V gene accounts for under half of them, and the cause for the rest is not known. The sample records about 99,000 clones, 85% to 95% of which are singletons. The ten largest clones represent about 0.98% of the sample.

The source is a female donor with multiple sclerosis, enrolled in a pregnancy study. The sequence joins TRBV5-6 to TRBJ2-7; TRBD1 is perhaps the D gene, given 5 matching bases. The material was peripheral blood, obtained after pregnancy. CDR3 protein: CASSLTGSSYEQYF. The sequence in DNA is TGTGCCAGCAGCTTGACAGGTAGCTCCTACGAGCAGTACTTC.